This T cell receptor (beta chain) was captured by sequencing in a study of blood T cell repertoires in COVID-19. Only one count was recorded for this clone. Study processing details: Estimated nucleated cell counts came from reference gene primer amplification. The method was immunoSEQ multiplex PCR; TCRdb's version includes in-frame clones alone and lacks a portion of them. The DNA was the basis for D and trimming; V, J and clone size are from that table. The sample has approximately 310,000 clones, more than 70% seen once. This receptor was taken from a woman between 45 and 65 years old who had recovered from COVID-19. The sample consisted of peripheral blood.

CDR3 nucleotides: TGTGCCAGTAGTAGCGTCCGGACAGGGAAGCACACCGGGGAGCTGTTTTTT. Amino acid sequence: CASSSVRTGKHTGELFF. The V gene is TRBV19, the J gene TRBJ2-2; TRBD1 aligns across 8 bases. CDR1 is LNHDA, CDR2 SQIVND, per germline (reference sequence). V lost 4 bases and J lost 3; bases outside the gene matches: 10. The length of the CDR3 is 17 residues.